The 26 T cell receptor beta chains reported below all come from one sample, sequenced in a study of blood T cell repertoires in COVID-19. Measured with immunoSEQ multiplex PCR; TCRdb has only the in-frame clones, and not every one. The data contain roughly 38,000 clones, around 80% of them seen just once; the ten biggest clones take up more than 1.5%. The sequencing input was peripheral blood. These receptors were collected from a man aged 55 to 70 with COVID-19, enrolled during active disease.

The sample holds one count of this clone. The gene calls are TRBV3-1 (or the pseudogene TRBV3-2) and TRBJ1-2; D may be TRBD1 (5 bases). The V gene lost 3 bases and the J gene lost 8 bases, with 16 bases spanning the gap. CDR1 is LGHDT and CDR2 is YNNKEL in the germline V gene (reference sequence). CDR3 size: 14 residues. Here the CDR3 reads CASSQEKGLTGYTF. CDR3 sequence (DNA): TGTGCCAGCAGCCAGGAAAAGGGGCTAACGGGCTACACCTTC.

V usage is TRBV29-1 and J usage is TRBJ1-5, with D tentatively TRBD1 (6 bases). Per the germline V gene, CDR1 is SQVTM and CDR2 is ANQGSEA. The CDR3 sequence is 12 residues long. Trimming left V 6 bases short and J 11 bases short, with 17 bases between. The CDR3 protein is CSVEDGAGAQHF. The DNA for the CDR3 is TGCAGCGTGGAGGACGGTGCAGGGGCCCAGCATTTT.

This chain links TRBV2 with TRBJ1-6; 10 bases fit TRBD1. CDR1 and CDR2 (germline): SNHLY, FYNNEI. V dropped 8 bases and J dropped 7; count of bases not matched to a gene: 2. The CDR3 extends over 13 amino acids. The CDR3 sequence: CASQGQGNSPLHF. The CDR3 nucleotides are TGTGCCAGCCAGGGACAGGGGAATTCACCCCTCCACTTT.

The rearrangement joins TRBV7-2 to TRBJ2-1; TRBD1 aligns across 7 bases. CDR1 SGHTA and CDR2 FQGNSA come from the germline V gene. Losses at the gene ends were 5 bases for V and 7 bases for J; bases not matched to a gene: 2. The CDR3 spans 12 residues. The CDR3 sequence: CASSLRGNEQFF. In nucleotides, the CDR3 is TGTGCCAGCAGCCTCAGGGGGAATGAGCAGTTCTTC. Variable domain in full (rest from reference TRBV7-2 and TRBJ2-1): GAGVSQSPSNKVTEKGKDVELRCDPISGHTALYWYRQSLGQGLEFLIYFQGNSAPDKSGLPSDRFSAERTGGSVSTLTIQRTQQEDSAVYLCASSLRGNEQFFGPGTRLTVL.

This sequence joins TRBV5-4 and TRBJ2-7; D is undetermined. V was shortened by 4 bases and J by 6 bases, with 11 bases between the two germline ends. CDR1 is SGHNT and CDR2 is YYREEE in the germline V gene (reference sequence). This CDR3 comprises 12 residues. The CDR3 bases are TGTGCCAGCAGCCTCGAGATTGCCGAGCAGTACTTC. It specifies CASSLEIAEQYF.

The V and J genes are TRBV30 and TRBJ1-4, with TRBD1 matching 7 bases. CDR1 and CDR2 (germline): GTSNPN, SVGIG (reference sequence). This CDR3 spans 14 amino acids. With 3 bases clipped from V and 3 bases from J, the junction kept 4 bases outside the gene matches. The CDR3 nucleotides read TGTGCCTGGAGCGTGGGACAGCCTAATGAAAAACTGTTTTTT. Protein product: CAWSVGQPNEKLFF.

The chain joins TRBV18 to TRBJ1-4, with D possibly being TRBD1 (5 bases). The germline V gene encodes CDR1 KGHSH and CDR2 LQKENI. The CDR3 length is 15 residues. V lost 6 bases to trimming and J lost 12 bases, with 23 bases between them. The CDR3 sequence: CASSGVGDPREELFF. The CDR3 coding sequence is TGTGCCAGCTCTGGGGTCGGGGACCCGCGGGAGGAACTGTTTTTT.

This clone was counted once. The rearrangement links TRBV3-1 (or the pseudogene TRBV3-2) to TRBJ2-2, with TRBD2 identical over 14 bases. The V gene end was trimmed by 3 bases and the J gene end by 0 bases; junction bases not matched to a gene: 3. Germline lookup yields CDR1 LGHDT and CDR2 YNNKEL (reference sequence). The CDR3 covers 18 residues. DNA of the CDR3: TGTGCCAGCAGCCAGATGGGACTAGCGGGAGCGAACACCGGGGAGCTGTTTTTT. Residues: CASSQMGLAGANTGELFF.

The chain employs TRBV5-1 and TRBJ2-2; D unresolved. This CDR3 comprises 14 residues. CDR1 SGHRS and CDR2 YFSETQ come from the germline V gene. The germline V and J ends were trimmed by 0 bases and 1 base, with 4 bases remaining between them. For the CDR3, the DNA is TGCGCCAGCAGCTTGGGAGAGAACACCGGGGAGCTGTTTTTT. As protein: CASSLGENTGELFF. The complete variable domain, with remaining parts taken from reference TRBV5-1 and TRBJ2-2, reads KAGVTQTPRYLIKTRGQQVTLSCSPISGHRSVSWYQQTPGQGLQFLFEYFSETQRNKGNFPGRFSGRQFSNSRSEMNVSTLELGDSALYLCASSLGENTGELFFGEGSRLTVL.

The chain has TRBV10-3 and TRBJ1-5; 7 bases are shared with TRBD1. The CDR3 loop spans 16 amino acids. Looked up from germline, CDR1 is ENHRY and CDR2 is SYGVKD. Trimming removed 0 bases from V and 1 base from J; junction bases left unmatched: 3. The CDR3 DNA sequence: TGTGCCATCAGTGAGTCTAGGGGGCTAAGCAATCAGCCCCAGCATTTT. It codes for CAISESRGLSNQPQHF.

The J gene is TRBJ2-3, the V gene TRBV25-1; a weak D match, TRBD1 (6 bases). The germline V gene encodes CDR1 MGHDK and CDR2 SYGVNS. V lost 5 bases and J 4 bases, leaving 10 bases between the germline ends. The CDR3 is 13 residues long. The CDR3 DNA reads as TGTGCCAGCAGTCCCGCAGGGGCAGATACGCAGTATTTT. Translating gives CASSPAGADTQYF.

J is TRBJ1-3 and V is TRBV6-5; the D is unclear. V was trimmed by 7 bases and J by 7 bases, leaving 8 bases between them. The CDR3 runs to 11 residues. CDR1 MNHEY and CDR2 SVGAGI come from the germline V gene. The CDR3 nucleotides read TGTGCCAGCAACCACACCAACACCATATATTTT. This sequence encodes CASNHTNTIYF.

The chain recombines TRBV6-6 with TRBJ1-3; possibly TRBD1 for D (5 bases). V lost 6 bases and J lost 3, with 9 bases in between. The CDR3 length is 13 residues. The V gene's germline CDR1 is MNHNY and CDR2 SVGAGI (reference sequence). DNA for the CDR3: TGTGCCAGCAGCAGGGTACTTGGAAACACCATATATTTT. Its translation is CASSRVLGNTIYF.

The chain couples TRBV7-8 to TRBJ1-4; tentative D call: TRBD1 (6 bases). V was pared by 5 bases and J by 3 bases, with 25 bases between. Germline CDR1 and CDR2: SGHVS and FQNEAQ. This CDR3 spans 19 amino acids. Here the CDR3 DNA reads TGTGCCAGCAGCACCCGGGATCTTAGGGGGTTGTGGGCTAATGAAAAACTGTTTTTT. It translates to CASSTRDLRGLWANEKLFF. The full variable domain, in which reference TRBV7-8 and TRBJ1-4 provide the parts outside the CDR3, is GAGVSQSPRYKVAKRGQDVALRCDPISGHVSLFWYQQALGQGPEFLTYFQNEAQLDKSGLPSDRFFAERPEGSVSTLKIQRTQQEDSAVYLCASSTRDLRGLWANEKLFFGSGTQLSVL.

This chain connects TRBV10-1 to TRBJ1-6; TRBD1 aligns across 8 bases. The germline gives CDR1 WNHNN, CDR2 SYGVQD (reference sequence). This CDR3 contains 14 residues. J gave up 7 bases and V 3 bases, and 2 bases lay outside the gene matches. The CDR3 DNA is TGCGCCAGCAGTGAAAGACAGGGGAATTCACCCCTCCACTTT. Translation gives CASSERQGNSPLHF.

The CDR3 reads CASSRGGNTGELFF. CDR3 nucleotide sequence: TGTGCCAGCTCAAGGGGGGGGAACACCGGGGAGCTGTTTTTT. The genes are TRBV7-2 and TRBJ2-2; tentatively, D is TRBD2 (7 bases). Germline CDR1 SGHTA, CDR2 FQGNSA. V was trimmed by 8 bases and J by 1 base, leaving 11 bases between them. There are 14 residues in the CDR3.

The gene calls are TRBV29-1 and TRBJ1-1; no clear D. Germline CDR1 is SQVTM and CDR2 is ANQGSEA. The CDR3 is 11 amino acids. Between the trimmed V and J ends, which lost 6 bases and 0 bases, there was a span of 5 bases. CDR3 bases: TGCAGCGTCTCCGTGAACACTGAAGCTTTCTTT. The encoded protein is CSVSVNTEAFF. The full variable domain, rest sourced from reference TRBV29-1 and TRBJ1-1, is SAVISQKPSRDICQRGTSLTIQCQVDSQVTMMFWYRQQPGQSLTLIATANQGSEATYESGFVIDKFPISRPNLTFSTLTVSNMSPEDSSIYLCSVSVNTEAFFGQGTRLTVV.

The chain uses TRBV19 and TRBJ2-1, with a tentative D call TRBD1 (6 bases). Germline V gene sequence: CDR1 LNHDA, CDR2 SQIVND (reference sequence). This CDR3 spans 16 amino acids. The V and J ends lost 10 bases and 0 bases respectively, with 19 bases between them. CDR3 DNA: TGTGCCACCAGATCCCGACAGGAGACCTCCTACAATGAGCAGTTCTTC. Amino acids: CATRSRQETSYNEQFF.

This chain joins TRBV6-1 and TRBJ1-4; 8 nucleotides line up with TRBD1. Losses at the gene ends were 8 bases for V and 0 bases for J; bases not matched to a gene: 8. Germline loops: CDR1 MNHNS, CDR2 SASEGT. There are 16 residues in the CDR3. The DNA of the CDR3 is TGTGCCAGCCGCGAAGGACAGGGCACAACTAATGAAAAACTGTTTTTT. Amino acids: CASREGQGTTNEKLFF.

The chain couples TRBV4-1 to TRBJ2-7; TRBD2 agrees at 9 bases. Germline V gene sequence: CDR1 MGHRA, CDR2 YSYEKL. With 2 bases clipped from V and 2 bases from J, the junction kept 13 bases outside the gene matches. The CDR3 length is 18 residues. The CDR3 nucleotides read TGCGCCAGCAGCCAAAGTGCCCTAGCGGGGTCAAGACCCTACGAGCAGTACTTC. Its translation is CASSQSALAGSRPYEQYF.

The chain has TRBV5-8 and TRBJ1-2; the D is unclear. CDR3 length: 11 amino acids. Trimming left V 3 bases short and J 7 bases short, with 7 bases between. CDR1 SGHTS and CDR2 YDEGEE come from the germline V gene. The CDR3, as DNA: TGTGCCAGCAGCTCAGGTCTTGGCTACACCTTC. Its translation: CASSSGLGYTF.

This rearrangement joins TRBV5-1 to TRBJ2-1; 8 positions agree with TRBD1. This CDR3 has 17 amino acids. V shed 3 bases, J shed 0 bases, and the junction held 8 bases outside the gene matches. Germline lookup yields CDR1 SGHRS and CDR2 YFSETQ. Written as DNA, the CDR3 is TGCGCCAGCAGCTCACCCGACAGGGGCAGCTCCTACAATGAGCAGTTCTTC. Translating it yields CASSSPDRGSSYNEQFF.

This chain links TRBV7-2 with TRBJ1-1; D is uncertain. The V end was cut by 1 base, the J end by 4 bases, with 10 bases between. Germline V lookup: CDR1 SGHTA, CDR2 FQGNSA. The CDR3 sequence is 14 residues long. CDR3 loop: CASSLERAATEAFF. The CDR3 nucleotides are TGTGCCAGCAGCTTAGAACGCGCGGCCACTGAAGCTTTCTTT.

This chain links TRBV5-1 with TRBJ1-2; 8 positions match TRBD1. Trimming took 4 bases from V and 8 from J; bases not matched to a gene: 7. Germline V gives CDR1 SGHRS, CDR2 YFSETQ. The CDR3 contains 13 residues. The CDR3 nucleotides are TGCGCCAGCAGCCTGGACAGGGTCGGGGGCTACACCTTC. The encoded protein is CASSLDRVGGYTF.

The chain couples TRBV19 to TRBJ2-5; 13 positions agree with TRBD2. Per the germline V gene, CDR1 is LNHDA and CDR2 is SQIVND (reference sequence). The CDR3 contains 19 residues. V lost 5 bases to trimming and J lost 3 bases; unmatched junction nucleotides: 15. The CDR3 coding sequence is TGTGCCAGTAGTTCATTGACTAGCGGGAGGCCGTTCTCCAAAGAGACCCAGTACTTC. As protein: CASSSLTSGRPFSKETQYF.

The V gene is TRBV5-1, the J gene TRBJ2-5; tentatively, D is TRBD1 (6 bases). The germline V gene has CDR1 SGHRS and CDR2 YFSETQ. This CDR3 contains 14 residues. Trimming cost V 4 bases and J 2 bases, with 12 bases left between them. The CDR3 bases are TGCGCCAGCAGCCTGCAGGGGAGTCAAGAGACCCAGTACTTC. Translation gives CASSLQGSQETQYF. Using reference TRBV5-1 and TRBJ2-5 for the parts outside the CDR3, the full variable domain is KAGVTQTPRYLIKTRGQQVTLSCSPISGHRSVSWYQQTPGQGLQFLFEYFSETQRNKGNFPGRFSGRQFSNSRSEMNVSTLELGDSALYLCASSLQGSQETQYFGPGTRLLVL.